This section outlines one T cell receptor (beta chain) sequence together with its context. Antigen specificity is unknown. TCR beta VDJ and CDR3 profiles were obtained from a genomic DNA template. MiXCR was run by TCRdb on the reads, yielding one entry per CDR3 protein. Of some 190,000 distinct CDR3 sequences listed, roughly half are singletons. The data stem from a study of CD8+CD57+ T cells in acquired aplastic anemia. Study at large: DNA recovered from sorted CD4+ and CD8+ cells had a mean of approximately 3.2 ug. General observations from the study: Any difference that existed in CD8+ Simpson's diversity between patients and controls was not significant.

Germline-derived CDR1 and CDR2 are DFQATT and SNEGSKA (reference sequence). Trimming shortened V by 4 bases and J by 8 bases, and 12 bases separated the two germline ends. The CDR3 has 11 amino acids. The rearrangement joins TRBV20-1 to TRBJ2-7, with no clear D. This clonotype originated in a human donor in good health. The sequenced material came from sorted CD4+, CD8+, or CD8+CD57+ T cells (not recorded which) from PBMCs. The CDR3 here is CSATLVGKQYF. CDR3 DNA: TGCAGTGCTACCCTAGTAGGCAAGCAGTACTTC.